This T cell receptor (beta chain) came from a study of blood T cells in healthy people across ages. Across the study: About one barcoded beta molecule per two T cells was captured by template switching. Study-wide results and limits: It was held that diversity estimates obtained from one million T cells represented underestimates.

The V segment lost 3 bases and the J segment 8 bases; nucleotides outside the gene matches: 8. Germline assignment: CDR1 LNHNV and CDR2 YYDKDF (reference sequence). This CDR3 comprises 15 residues. This clonotype appeared many times. Its specificity is not known. Next came a second PCR, run for roughly 6 to 11 cycles, which used a sample-barcoded 5' primer along with a J-beta primer mix. One entry per CDR3 protein results from TCRdb running MiXCR on the 5' RACE reads. The table lists 750,000 to 1,000,000 distinct CDR3 sequences, approximately 32% of them singletons, with roughly 10% in the top ten. This same sample was also taken into another study, of T cells of mothers and their children.

The source material was blood. The V call is TRBV15, the J call TRBJ1-4, with 8 bases identical to TRBD1. The sequence was collected from a woman aged 40 to 55 in good health. The CDR3 is CATSSLGQGAEKLFF. The DNA for the CDR3 is TGTGCCACCAGCAGTCTCGGCCAGGGGGCCGAAAAACTGTTTTTT.